Each of the 2 T cell receptor beta chains below was sequenced from the same sample in a study of T cells after yellow fever vaccination. TCRdb reprocessed the 5' RACE reads with MiXCR, giving one entry per CDR3 protein. The sample consists of more than 350,000 distinct CDR3 sequences, roughly 11% of them appearing once. Here the sequenced sample was PBMCs, taken on the day of the first yellow fever vaccination. The receptors stem from a man aged 18 to 29 who received the YFV17D yellow fever vaccine.

The rearrangement uses TRBV19 and TRBJ1-5; 7 positions match TRBD1. CDR3 length: 15 amino acids. V dropped 3 bases and J dropped 4; count of bases not matched to a gene: 6. CDR1 LNHDA and CDR2 SQIVND come from the germline V gene (reference sequence). This CDR3 is CASSIKQGWNQPQHF. The CDR3 DNA reads TGTGCCAGTAGTATTAAACAGGGGTGGAATCAGCCCCAGCATTTT.

V is TRBV15 and J is TRBJ2-3; the match to TRBD2 covers 9 bases. Trimming removed 6 bases from V and 1 base from J; junction bases left unmatched: 5. Germline V gives CDR1 LNHNV, CDR2 YYDKDF (reference sequence). CDR3 length equals 15 residues. The CDR3 protein is CATSVSSGGTDTQYF. As DNA, the CDR3 is TGTGCCACCAGTGTTTCTAGCGGGGGCACAGATACGCAGTATTTT.